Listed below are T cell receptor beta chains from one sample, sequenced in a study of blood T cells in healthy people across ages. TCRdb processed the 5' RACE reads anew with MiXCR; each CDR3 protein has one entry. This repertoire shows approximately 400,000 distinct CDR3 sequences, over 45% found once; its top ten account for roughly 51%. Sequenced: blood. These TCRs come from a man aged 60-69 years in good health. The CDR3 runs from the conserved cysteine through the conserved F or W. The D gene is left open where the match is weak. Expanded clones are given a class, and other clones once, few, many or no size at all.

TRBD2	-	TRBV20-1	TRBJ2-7	TGCAGTGCTAGAGATCTGGGTTTGACTAGCGGGAGTTCAGGCGAGCAGTACTTC	CSARDLGLTSGSSGEQYF
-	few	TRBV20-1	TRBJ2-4	TGCAGTGCTCATAAAAACATTCAGTACTTC	CSAHKNIQYF
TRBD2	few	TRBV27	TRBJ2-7	TGTGCCAGCACACAGCGGGGGCCCCCCTACGAGCAGTACTTC	CASTQRGPPYEQYF
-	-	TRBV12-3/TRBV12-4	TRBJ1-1	TGTGCCAGCAGTTTGCGGGGGATGCGAACTGAAGCTTTCTTT	CASSLRGMRTEAFF
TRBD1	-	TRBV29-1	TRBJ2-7	TGCAGCCCGGGTACAGGGGACGAGCAGTACTTC	CSPGTGDEQYF
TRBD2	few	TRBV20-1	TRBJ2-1	TGCAGTGCTAGAGAACGGAAGGCGGGGGTTACGAGCTCCTACAATGAGCAGTTCTTC	CSARERKAGVTSSYNEQFF
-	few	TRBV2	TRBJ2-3	TGTGCCAGCAGCGCGGGGTTCACAGATACGCAGTATTTT	CASSAGFTDTQYF
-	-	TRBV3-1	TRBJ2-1	TGTGCCAGCAGCCAAGATTTACGGGCCTCATCCTACAATGAGCAGTTCTTC	CASSQDLRASSYNEQFF
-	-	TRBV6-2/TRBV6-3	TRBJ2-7	TGTGCCATCTCCACGGGGGGCAGCGGGGACTACGAGCAGTACTTC	CAISTGGSGDYEQYF
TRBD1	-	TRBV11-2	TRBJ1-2	TGTGCCAGCAGCCTCCCGACAGGGAAAGGTGGCTACACCTTC	CASSLPTGKGGYTF
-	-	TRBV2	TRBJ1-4	TGTGCCAGCGTTAAGAGCCCCCCAAATGAAAAACTGTTTTTT	CASVKSPPNEKLFF
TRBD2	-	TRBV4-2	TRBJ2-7	TGTGCCAGCAGCCAGGCAACTAGCGGGAGCCCTTACGAGCAGTACTTC	CASSQATSGSPYEQYF
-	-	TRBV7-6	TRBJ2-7	TGTGCCAGCAGCCCGAACGACCTACAGGGCGGCGAGCAGTACTTC	CASSPNDLQGGEQYF
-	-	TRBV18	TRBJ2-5	TGTGCCAGCTCATCAACAGGGAGCGAGACCCAGTACTTC	CASSSTGSETQYF
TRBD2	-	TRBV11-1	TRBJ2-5	TGTGCCAGCAGTACCGGGACTAGCGGGATCCGCCAGTACCAAGAGACCCAGTACTTC	CASSTGTSGIRQYQETQYF
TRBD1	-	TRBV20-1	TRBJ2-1	TGCAGTGCTAGAGATTGGGACAGGGCCTACAATGAGCAGTTCTTC	CSARDWDRAYNEQFF
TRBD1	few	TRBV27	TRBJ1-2	TGTGCCAGCAGCAGACAGGGGGCCAATGGCTACACCTTC	CASSRQGANGYTF
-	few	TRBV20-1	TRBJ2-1	TGCAGTGCTAGAGATTTGTCGGATGAGCAGTTCTTC	CSARDLSDEQFF
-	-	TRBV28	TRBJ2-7	TGTGCCAGCAGTCCCATCACCAACTACGAGCAGTACTTC	CASSPITNYEQYF
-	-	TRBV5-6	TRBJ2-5	TGTGCCAGCAGCACCCAGGCGAGAGGGCAAGAGACCCAGTACTTC	CASSTQARGQETQYF
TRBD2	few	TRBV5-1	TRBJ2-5	TGCGCCAGCAGCCCCCTAGCGGTCCAAGAGACCCAGTACTTC	CASSPLAVQETQYF
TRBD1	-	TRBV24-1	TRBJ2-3	TGTGCCACCAGTGATTTGCCCGGGACAGGCACTACGCAGTATTTT	CATSDLPGTGTTQYF
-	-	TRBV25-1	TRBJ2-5	TGTGCCAGCAGAGGGTACCTTTACAATGGGCAGTACTTC	CASRGYLYNGQYF
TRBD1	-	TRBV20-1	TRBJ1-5	TGCAGTGCTCACAGGGGGGATCAGCCCCAGCATTTT	CSAHRGDQPQHF
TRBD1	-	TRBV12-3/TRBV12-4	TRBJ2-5	TGTGCCAGCAGTTTCTGGCAGGGGGCCGGGGAGACCCAGTACTTC	CASSFWQGAGETQYF
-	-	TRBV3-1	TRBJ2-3	TGTGCCAGCAGCCAAGGGCAGTTCGATACGCAGTATTTT	CASSQGQFDTQYF
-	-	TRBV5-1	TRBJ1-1	TGCGCCAGCAGCCCACCGGGGGGGCTGGTCACTGAAGCTTTCTTT	CASSPPGGLVTEAFF
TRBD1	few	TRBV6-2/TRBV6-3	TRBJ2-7	TGTGCCAGCACACTTGGGACAGGGATGTACGAGCAGTACTTC	CASTLGTGMYEQYF
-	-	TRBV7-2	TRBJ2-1	TGTGCCAGCAGCTTAGATGTAGGCCTGCGGTTCTTC	CASSLDVGLRFF
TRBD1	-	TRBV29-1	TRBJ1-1	TGCAGCGCCAGGGGGGGCCCGAACACTGAAGCTTTCTTT	CSARGGPNTEAFF
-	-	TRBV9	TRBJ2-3	TGTGCCAGCTCTAATAGAATGGGGACAGATACGCAGTATTTT	CASSNRMGTDTQYF
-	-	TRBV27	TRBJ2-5	TGTGCCAGCAGTTCATCACCAGGAGGGAGAGGGGAGACCCAGTACTTC	CASSSSPGGRGETQYF
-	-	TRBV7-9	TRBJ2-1	TGTGCCAGCAGCTTAGGAACAGGGTCCCCAGGCGACAATGAGCAGTTCTTC	CASSLGTGSPGDNEQFF
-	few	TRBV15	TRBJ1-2	TGTGCCACCAGCAGAGAGCGGGACACAAATTATGGCTACACCTTC	CATSRERDTNYGYTF
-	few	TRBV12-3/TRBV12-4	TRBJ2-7	TGTGCCAGCAGTTTCTTGACGACAAGGTCCTACGAGCAGTACTTC	CASSFLTTRSYEQYF
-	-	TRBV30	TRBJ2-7	TGTGCCTGGAGGGCAGGGGAAAACTACGAGCAGTACTTC	CAWRAGENYEQYF
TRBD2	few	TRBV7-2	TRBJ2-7	TGTGCCAGCAGCCCGGAAGGTGTAGCGGGTGTCTACGAGCAGTACTTC	CASSPEGVAGVYEQYF
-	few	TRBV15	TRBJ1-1	TGTGCCACCAGCAGATCACCCGGGGGGGGCACTGAAGCTTTCTTT	CATSRSPGGGTEAFF
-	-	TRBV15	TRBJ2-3	TGTGCCACCAGCAGAGGGGGAAGCCCCGTGGATACGCAGTATTTT	CATSRGGSPVDTQYF
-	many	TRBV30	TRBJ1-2	TGTGCCTGGAGACGTCAGCCTCTCGGCGGCTACACCTTC	CAWRRQPLGGYTF
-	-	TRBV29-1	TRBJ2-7	TGCAGCGGTGCCAGGGGCTACGAGCAGTACTTC	CSGARGYEQYF
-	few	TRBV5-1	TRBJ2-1	TGCGCCAGCAGCTTAAAGAGCATCGGGAATGAGCAGTTCTTC	CASSLKSIGNEQFF
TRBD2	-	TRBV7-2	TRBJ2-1	TGTGCCAGCAGCTTAGACCTTAGCGGGGGCTACAATGAGCAGTTCTTC	CASSLDLSGGYNEQFF
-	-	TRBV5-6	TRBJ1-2	TGTGCCAGCAGCTCCGCATACGTTGGGGACGGGGACTATGGCTACACCTTC	CASSSAYVGDGDYGYTF
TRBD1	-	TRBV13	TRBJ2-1	TGTGCCAGCAGCTTAAGTGGACAGGGCAACAATGAGCAGTTCTTC	CASSLSGQGNNEQFF
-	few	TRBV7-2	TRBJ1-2	TGTGCCAGCAGCTTAAGTCGCTCTTTCTATGGCTACACCTTC	CASSLSRSFYGYTF